A selection of T cell receptor beta chains follows, all from one sample in a study of cytomegalovirus exposure and HLA in healthy donors. Measured with immunoSEQ multiplex PCR; TCRdb has only the in-frame clones, and not every one. The sample shows under 100,000 clones, and 3.4% sits with its ten largest clones. Sequencing was done on a sample of PBMCs. Receptor source: a young woman in good health and CMV-seronegative. Each CDR3 is given with its conserved first and last residue. D genes are given only for firm matches.

>TRBD2|TRBV28|TRBJ2-3
CASSLETGLAGDLRDTQYF
TGTGCCAGCAGTCTAGAAACCGGACTAGCGGGAGATCTCCGAGATACGCAGTATTTT
>-|TRBV4-1|TRBJ1-1
CASSQVRGTEAFF
TGCGCCAGCAGCCAAGTCAGGGGCACTGAAGCTTTCTTT
>-|TRBV19|TRBJ2-3
CASTWGRGSTDTQYF
TGTGCCAGTACGTGGGGTAGGGGTTCCACAGATACGCAGTATTTT
>TRBD2|TRBV15|TRBJ2-3
CATSGALTSESSTDTQYF
TGTGCCACCAGCGGAGCACTTACTAGCGAATCTAGCACAGATACGCAGTATTTT
>TRBD1|TRBV30|TRBJ1-2
CAWSVALRGPGYTF
TGTGCCTGGAGTGTAGCCCTCAGGGGGCCTGGCTACACCTTC
>-|TRBV4-2|TRBJ2-5
CASSRSTSQDQETQYF
TGTGCCAGCAGCCGAAGCACGTCACAGGACCAAGAGACCCAGTACTTC
>-|TRBV7-2|TRBJ1-4
CASSQLGNSPEKLFF
TGTGCCAGCAGCCAGCTAGGCAACTCACCCGAAAAACTGTTTTTT
>-|TRBV28|TRBJ1-1
CASSLGGSRAAFF
TGTGCCAGCAGTTTAGGCGGGTCCCGAGCAGCTTTCTTT
>-|TRBV6-5|TRBJ1-6
CASSYSQNSPLHF
TGTGCCAGCAGTTACTCACAAAATTCACCCCTCCACTTT
>-|TRBV10-3|TRBJ1-1
CAIGYRRIKEGTEAFF
TGTGCCATCGGCTACCGACGGATTAAAGAGGGTACTGAAGCTTTCTTT
>-|TRBV5-1|TRBJ2-7
CASSLAEALSYEQYF
TGCGCCAGCAGCTTAGCGGAGGCCTTATCCTACGAGCAGTACTTC
>-|TRBV4-2|TRBJ1-2
CASSQEGAESTNYGYTF
TGTGCCAGCAGCCAAGAAGGGGCGGAAAGCACTAACTATGGCTACACCTTC
>-|TRBV27|TRBJ2-7
CASSSVGGQLYEQYF
TGTGCCAGCAGTTCAGTAGGCGGACAGCTCTACGAGCAGTACTTC
>-|TRBV7-9|TRBJ1-3
CASVNSSSGNTIYF
TGTGCCAGCGTAAACAGTAGCTCTGGAAACACCATATATTTT
>TRBD1|TRBV19|TRBJ2-5
CASRQGIQETQYF
TGTGCCAGTCGACAGGGCATCCAAGAGACCCAGTACTTC
>-|TRBV6-5|TRBJ2-5
CASSDTSGTQYF
TGTGCCAGCAGCGACACATCAGGGACCCAGTACTTC
>-|TRBV7-6|TRBJ2-5
CASRLDRVGETQYF
TGTGCCAGCAGACTTGATCGGGTTGGGGAGACCCAGTACTTC
>-|TRBV11-3|TRBJ2-1
CASSHSAGANEQFF
TGTGCCAGCAGCCATTCGGCGGGGGCTAATGAGCAGTTCTTC
>TRBD2|TRBV11-1|TRBJ2-1
CASSLRRREVQANEQFF
TGTGCCAGCAGCCTTAGAAGGCGGGAGGTCCAGGCCAATGAGCAGTTCTTC
>-|TRBV28|TRBJ1-2
CASSFGGNGYTF
TGTGCCAGCAGTTTTGGAGGTAACGGCTACACCTTC
>TRBD1|TRBV10-1|TRBJ2-3
CASSRDSSTDTQYF
TGCGCCAGCAGTAGGGACAGCAGCACAGATACGCAGTATTTT
>TRBD2|TRBV19|TRBJ2-2
CASSIPGLAVRGGGELFF
TGTGCCAGTAGTATCCCGGGACTAGCGGTCCGCGGGGGCGGGGAGCTGTTTTTT
>TRBD1|TRBV6-1|TRBJ1-2
CASRYGQGELYGYTF
TGTGCCAGCAGGTATGGACAGGGAGAGCTTTATGGCTACACCTTC
>-|TRBV4-1|TRBJ1-4
CASSHEGGLGNEKLFF
TGCGCCAGCAGCCACGAGGGGGGGCTGGGTAATGAAAAACTGTTTTTT
>-|TRBV19|TRBJ2-7
CASSTSGYEQYF
TGTGCCAGTAGCACCTCGGGCTACGAGCAGTACTTC
>TRBD1|TRBV18|TRBJ2-2
CASSQTGGNTGELFF
TGTGCCAGCTCGCAGACAGGGGGCAACACCGGGGAGCTGTTTTTT
>TRBD2|TRBV5-1|TRBJ2-3
CASSLLAGGADTQYF
TGCGCCAGCAGCTTGTTAGCGGGAGGGGCAGATACGCAGTATTTT
>-|TRBV7-2|TRBJ1-2
CASSLFEAGYTF
TGTGCCAGCAGCTTATTTGAGGCTGGCTACACCTTC
>-|TRBV5-1|TRBJ2-3
CASSNPQGAADTQYF
TGCGCCAGCAGCAATCCACAGGGTGCGGCAGATACGCAGTATTTT
>-|TRBV5-4|TRBJ2-7
CASSSGVYEQYF
TGTGCCAGCAGCTCAGGGGTCTACGAGCAGTACTTC
>-|TRBV9|TRBJ2-1
CASSVVSDSSYNEQFF
TGTGCCAGCAGCGTAGTGTCCGATAGCTCCTACAATGAGCAGTTCTTC
>TRBD2|TRBV28|TRBJ2-3
CASSLAGGPGDTQYF
TGTGCCAGCAGCCTAGCGGGAGGGCCGGGAGATACGCAGTATTTT
>TRBD2|TRBV6-4|TRBJ2-3
CASSKRELDTQYF
TGTGCCAGCAGTAAGCGGGAGCTGGATACGCAGTATTTT
>-|TRBV7-3|TRBJ1-2
CASSTAGVKSDGYTF
TGTGCCAGCAGCACAGCAGGGGTAAAATCTGATGGCTACACCTTC
>-|TRBV27|TRBJ2-1
CASSLWLGGVVTNEQFF
TGTGCCAGCAGTTTATGGTTAGGCGGAGTCGTCACCAATGAGCAGTTCTTC
>TRBD2|TRBV7-3|TRBJ2-1
CASSFRPSGGAYNEQFF
TGTGCCAGCAGCTTCCGACCCAGCGGGGGGGCCTACAATGAGCAGTTCTTC
>TRBD1|TRBV7-9|TRBJ2-5
CASRARDSELETQYF
TGTGCCAGCAGGGCCAGGGACAGTGAGTTGGAGACCCAGTACTTC
>TRBD1|TRBV5-1|TRBJ1-6
CASSLGRTGGHNSPLHF
TGCGCCAGCAGCTTGGGGAGGACAGGGGGCCATAATTCACCCCTCCACTTT
>-|TRBV5-8|TRBJ2-7
CASSLGRGKIEQYF
TGTGCCAGCAGCTTGGGGAGGGGTAAAATCGAGCAGTACTTC
>TRBD2|TRBV6-5|TRBJ2-1
CASSPGGSHGNEQFF
TGTGCCAGCAGTCCGGGGGGATCGCACGGCAATGAGCAGTTCTTC
>-|TRBV6-5|TRBJ1-1
CASSYSTGSGTEAFF
TGTGCCAGCAGTTACTCGACCGGGTCGGGCACTGAAGCTTTCTTT
>TRBD2|TRBV4-2|TRBJ2-1
CASSPDERGELYEQFF
TGTGCCAGCAGCCCTGATGAGCGGGGGGAACTATATGAGCAGTTCTTC
>-|TRBV4-1|TRBJ2-1
CASSRLDRLSYNEQFF
TGCGCCAGCAGCCGCCTGGACAGACTCTCCTACAATGAGCAGTTCTTC
>TRBD1|TRBV5-8|TRBJ2-3
CASSHGTARADTQYF
TGTGCCAGCAGCCACGGGACAGCGAGGGCGGATACGCAGTATTTT
>-|TRBV7-8|TRBJ1-1
CASRLGGGTEAFF
TGTGCCAGCAGGTTGGGGGGGGGCACTGAAGCTTTCTTT
>TRBD1|TRBV5-4|TRBJ1-2
CASSSGQGDYGYTF
TGTGCCAGCAGCTCCGGACAGGGGGATTATGGCTACACCTTC
>TRBD2|TRBV7-2|TRBJ2-7
CASSRGLDVGEQYF
TGTGCCAGCAGCCGCGGACTAGATGTGGGAGAGCAGTACTTC
>-|TRBV5-1|TRBJ2-1
CASSLGGVGLGISYNEQFF
TGCGCCAGCAGCTTGGGGGGAGTGGGACTTGGTATATCCTACAATGAGCAGTTCTTC
>TRBD1|TRBV10-3|TRBJ2-7
CAMGQSYEQYF
TGTGCCATGGGACAGTCCTACGAGCAGTACTTC
>-|TRBV18|TRBJ1-3
CASSPRQVQGNTIYF
TGTGCCAGCTCACCACGACAGGTTCAAGGAAACACCATATATTTT
>TRBD2|TRBV5-1|TRBJ2-1
CASSLASSGWSSYNEQFF
TGCGCCAGCAGCTTGGCGTCTAGCGGGTGGAGCTCCTACAATGAGCAGTTCTTC
>TRBD2|TRBV28|TRBJ2-7
CASSPRTSGPHAGGEQYF
TGTGCCAGCAGTCCCCGGACTAGCGGGCCCCACGCCGGAGGGGAGCAGTACTTC
>TRBD1|TRBV28|TRBJ2-5
CASSPPRQGRETQYF
TGTGCCAGCAGCCCCCCCCGACAGGGAAGGGAGACCCAGTACTTC
>TRBD2|TRBV7-6|TRBJ2-5
CASSLQGGSREQYF
TGTGCCAGCAGCTTACAGGGAGGGTCAAGGGAGCAGTACTTC
>TRBD1|TRBV4-1|TRBJ2-7
CASSQFMDREEQYF
TGCGCCAGCAGCCAATTTATGGACAGGGAGGAGCAGTACTTC
>-|TRBV10-2|TRBJ2-7
CASILSGSYEQYF
TGCGCCAGCATTCTTAGCGGCTCCTACGAGCAGTACTTC
>-|TRBV5-6|TRBJ1-2
CASSLGRAHGYTF
TGTGCCAGCAGCTTGGGGAGGGCCCATGGCTACACCTTC